The rows below give T cell receptor beta chains drawn from one sample of a study of blood T cell repertoires in COVID-19. The protocol was immunoSEQ multiplex PCR, while the TCRdb copy is restricted to in-frame clones and leaves out a portion. The sample lists 300,000 or so clones; roughly 84% were seen once. Sequencing was carried out using peripheral blood. These receptor sequences come from a man between 50 and 59 years old with active or convalescent COVID-19. Each CDR3 is given with its conserved first and last residue. A D gene is named only where the DNA matches it firmly. Size values are once, few and many counts, or a class for expanded clones, and some rows have none.

j_call: TRBJ2-7
d_call: TRBD2
v_call: TRBV6-5
clone_size: once
cdr3_aa: CASSRLASYEQYF
cdr3_nt: TGTGCCAGCAGTCGACTAGCGAGCTACGAGCAGTACTTC

j_call: TRBJ2-7
d_call: TRBD1
v_call: TRBV10-3
clone_size: NA
cdr3_aa: CAISPGTGSYEQYF
cdr3_nt: TGTGCCATCAGTCCCGGGACAGGGAGCTACGAGCAGTACTTC

j_call: TRBJ2-3
d_call: TRBD2
v_call: TRBV7-3
clone_size: NA
cdr3_aa: CASSPGLAGGTDTQYF
cdr3_nt: TGTGCCAGCAGCCCGGGACTAGCGGGGGGCACAGATACGCAGTATTTT

j_call: TRBJ1-1
d_call: NA
v_call: TRBV28
clone_size: NA
cdr3_aa: CASSLPKQGSYTEAFF
cdr3_nt: TGTGCCAGCAGTTTGCCCAAACAGGGTTCGTACACTGAAGCTTTCTTT

j_call: TRBJ2-1
d_call: NA
v_call: TRBV5-1
clone_size: NA
cdr3_aa: CASSLDGQSYNEQFF
cdr3_nt: TGCGCCAGCAGCTTGGACGGACAGTCCTACAATGAGCAGTTCTTC

j_call: TRBJ1-2
d_call: TRBD1
v_call: TRBV5-1
clone_size: NA
cdr3_aa: CASSQQGFDLGYTF
cdr3_nt: TGCGCCAGCAGCCAACAGGGGTTTGATTTAGGCTACACCTTC

j_call: TRBJ1-5
d_call: TRBD1
v_call: TRBV19
clone_size: NA
cdr3_aa: CASSPGTGDHQPQHF
cdr3_nt: TGTGCCAGTAGTCCCGGGACAGGCGATCATCAGCCCCAGCATTTT

j_call: TRBJ1-5
d_call: TRBD1
v_call: TRBV19
clone_size: NA
cdr3_aa: CASSTGQGAKQPQHF
cdr3_nt: TGTGCCAGTAGTACGGGACAGGGGGCAAAGCAGCCCCAGCATTTT

j_call: TRBJ1-1
d_call: NA
v_call: TRBV6-5
clone_size: NA
cdr3_aa: CASNPLEEGNTEAFF
cdr3_nt: TGTGCCAGCAACCCACTCGAGGAAGGGAACACTGAAGCTTTCTTT

j_call: TRBJ2-3
d_call: NA
v_call: TRBV28
clone_size: once
cdr3_aa: CASSNRESTDTQYF
cdr3_nt: TGTGCCAGCAGTAATAGAGAATCCACAGATACGCAGTATTTT